Presented here are 18 T cell receptor beta chains from one specimen sequenced in a study of T cell repertoires in cytomegalovirus infection. From the reads, TCRdb called clonotypes with MiXCR, one entry per CDR3 protein. The sample records 600,000 to 700,000 distinct CDR3 sequences, roughly 36% being singletons. Antigens for these TCRs are unknown. Specimen: cultured PBMCs, collected from culture after CMV antigen stimulation. All receptors derive from a human donor in good health (CMV status not recorded). Some clones in this sample may be carry-over from other donors' samples.

This clonotype was observed a handful of times. This chain connects TRBV19 to TRBJ2-1; a possible D gene is TRBD1 (6 bases). The CDR3 has 14 amino acids. Germline values: CDR1 LNHDA, CDR2 SQIVND (reference sequence). V was cut by 3 bases and J by 6 bases, with 12 bases left in between. The CDR3 sequence: CASSMERGINEQFF. Written as DNA, the CDR3 is TGTGCCAGTAGTATGGAGAGGGGGATCAATGAGCAGTTCTTC.

This clonotype was counted only a few times. The chain couples TRBV28 to TRBJ1-5; D is uncertain. The CDR3 runs 15 residues. The germline V gene encodes CDR1 MDHEN and CDR2 SYDVKM. The V end lost 5 bases, the J end lost 2 bases, and 13 bases lay between the germline ends. The CDR3 loop is CASSQPRAGNQPQHF. The CDR3 nucleotides are TGTGCCAGCAGTCAGCCCCGGGCCGGCAATCAGCCCCAGCATTTT.

The chain joins TRBV6-4 to TRBJ2-1; a weak D match, TRBD1 (5 bases). Trimming took off 0 bases at V and 5 bases at J, with 11 bases between the two ends. The CDR3 has 15 residues. CDR1 is MRHNA and CDR2 is SNTAGT in the germline V gene. The CDR3 region is CASSDSPGFDNEQFF. CDR3 DNA: TGTGCCAGCAGTGACTCTCCAGGGTTCGACAATGAGCAGTTCTTC.

This chain joins TRBV9 and TRBJ2-1; 7 nucleotides align to TRBD1. CDR1 is SGDLS, CDR2 YYNGEE, per germline. This CDR3 spans 15 amino acids. The ends lost 4 bases at V and 3 bases at J; junction bases unmatched: 7. The CDR3 reads CASSPFGQDYNEQFF. CDR3 nucleotides: TGTGCCAGCAGCCCTTTTGGACAGGACTACAATGAGCAGTTCTTC.

This clonotype was detected a few times. V is TRBV12-3 or TRBV12-4 and J is TRBJ1-5; 7 nucleotides align to TRBD1. This CDR3 is 16 amino acids long. With 6 bases clipped from V and 3 bases from J, the junction kept 11 bases outside the gene matches. Written as DNA, the CDR3 is TGTGCCAGCAGCACGGACAGGACGCGGTCCAATCAGCCCCAGCATTTT. As protein: CASSTDRTRSNQPQHF.

This clonotype was detected a few times. The CDR3 here is CAISEPNAPYYNEQFF. CDR3 nucleotide sequence: TGTGCCATCAGTGAGCCCAATGCACCGTACTACAATGAGCAGTTCTTC. The chain joins TRBV10-3 to TRBJ2-1; D gene ambiguous. Germline values: CDR1 ENHRY, CDR2 SYGVKD. V lost 2 bases, J lost 3 bases, and 14 bases lay in between. The CDR3 loop spans 16 amino acids.

This clonotype showed up many times. The chain employs TRBV6-1 and TRBJ1-1; D is unclear. Germline CDR1 MNHNS, CDR2 SASEGT. CDR3 length: 13 residues. Trimming left V 0 bases short and J 5 bases short, with 7 bases between. CDR3 nucleotides: TGTGCCAGCAGTGAAGCTTGGGATACTGAAGCTTTCTTT. It encodes CASSEAWDTEAFF.

In this sample, this clonotype turned up a few times. V and J are TRBV28 and TRBJ2-7; 7 bases align to TRBD2. The CDR3 sequence is 14 residues long. The germline V gene has CDR1 MDHEN and CDR2 SYDVKM. J was trimmed by 1 base and V by 4 bases; bases with no gene match: 4. In DNA form, the CDR3 reads TGTGCCAGCAGTTCCCTGGGGGGGTCCTACGAGCAGTACTTC. It translates to CASSSLGGSYEQYF.

This chain connects TRBV7-4 to TRBJ1-4; maybe TRBD1 (6 bases). Trimming left V 5 bases short and J 4 bases short, with 14 bases between. CDR3 length: 15 residues. Germline-derived CDR1 and CDR2 are SGHVT and SQSDAQ. The CDR3 loop reads CASSHTGSFNEKLFF. CDR3 in DNA: TGTGCCAGCAGCCACACAGGGTCTTTTAATGAAAAACTGTTTTTT.

The chain employs TRBV20-1 and TRBJ2-3, with 8 positions matching TRBD2. With 5 bases clipped from V and 0 bases from J, the junction kept 7 bases outside the gene matches. This CDR3 is built from 15 residues. Germline V gives CDR1 DFQATT, CDR2 SNEGSKA (reference sequence). DNA of the CDR3: TGCAGTGCTGCCCGGGGGGGACCTAGCACAGATACGCAGTATTTT. The encoded protein is CSAARGGPSTDTQYF.

This clonotype was recorded once. V is TRBV14 and J is TRBJ2-3; D ambiguous. CDR1 SGHDN and CDR2 FVKESK come from the germline V gene. The CDR3 spans 15 residues. Trimming took off 0 bases at V and 1 base at J, with 8 bases between the two ends. The CDR3 region is CASSQDWPRTDTQYF. The DNA for the CDR3 is TGTGCCAGCAGCCAAGACTGGCCCCGCACAGATACGCAGTATTTT.

Notes on this clonotype: This may arise from a read error, as a much more abundant clone is one base away. The chain is built from TRBV11-2 and TRBJ1-2, with D perhaps matching TRBD1 (5 bases). The CDR3 covers 17 residues. Deletions cut 2 bases from V and 1 base from J, with 17 bases between. Germline values: CDR1 SGHAT, CDR2 FQNNGV. The CDR3 region is CASSLREIGENNYGYTF. CDR3 DNA sequence: TGTGCCAGCAGCTTACGTGAGATAGGGGAAAATAACTATGGCTACACCTTC.

This clonotype was seen only a few times. The chain employs TRBV20-1 and TRBJ2-3; TRBD1 aligns across 7 bases. V gave up 5 bases and J gave up 1 base; unmatched junction bases: 15. Germline values: CDR1 DFQATT, CDR2 SNEGSKA (reference sequence). This CDR3 is built from 17 residues. The CDR3 spells CSAGPVDRDGGTDTQYF. In DNA, the CDR3 is TGCAGTGCTGGCCCCGTCGACAGGGACGGTGGCACAGATACGCAGTATTTT.

This clonotype showed up just a few times. V is TRBV19 and J is TRBJ2-3; TRBD1 aligns across 7 bases. The CDR3 extends over 18 amino acids. Germline values: CDR1 LNHDA, CDR2 SQIVND (reference sequence). V lost 4 bases, J lost 4 bases, and 17 bases stayed unmatched. The CDR3 sequence: CASSSDWSTGIGADTQYF. DNA for the CDR3: TGTGCCAGTAGTAGCGATTGGTCGACAGGGATTGGCGCAGATACGCAGTATTTT.

The chain uses TRBV19 and TRBJ2-5; D is perhaps TRBD1 (6 bases). Trimming shortened V by 5 bases and J by 0 bases, and 13 bases separated the two germline ends. The length of the CDR3 is 15 residues. Germline CDR1 and CDR2: LNHDA and SQIVND (reference sequence). DNA for the CDR3: TGTGCCAGTAGTCCTGGGACACCGTACCAAGAGACCCAGTACTTC. The encoded protein is CASSPGTPYQETQYF. Based on the CDR3 plus reference TRBV19 and TRBJ2-5, the full variable domain is DGGITQSPKYLFRKEGQNVTLSCEQNLNHDAMYWYRQDPGQGLRLIYYSQIVNDFQKGDIAEGYSVSREKKESFPLTVTSAQKNPTAFYLCASSPGTPYQETQYFGPGTRLLVL.

This rearrangement joins TRBV29-1 to TRBJ2-1; perhaps TRBD2 as D (5 bases). V was pared by 4 bases and J by 10 bases, with 11 bases between. The CDR3 runs to 11 residues. Germline V CDR1 and CDR2: SQVTM, ANQGSEA. The CDR3 DNA reads as TGCAGCGTTGCGCTGTGGGAGGAGCAGTTCTTC. As protein: CSVALWEEQFF.

This chain connects TRBV6-6 to TRBJ2-1; 11 nucleotides align to TRBD2. This CDR3 has 16 residues. Germline V lookup: CDR1 MNHNY, CDR2 SVGAGI (reference sequence). The trim removed 5 bases at V and 9 bases at J, leaving 12 bases unmatched. The CDR3 loop reads CASSPGTSGFWGEQFF. CDR3 bases: TGTGCCAGCAGTCCCGGGACTAGCGGCTTCTGGGGTGAGCAGTTCTTC.

The chain has TRBV11-2 and TRBJ2-1; D assignment may be TRBD1 or TRBD2 (6 bases each). The CDR3 is 18 amino acids. Trimming shortened V by 0 bases and J by 5 bases, and 20 bases separated the two germline ends. Germline assignment: CDR1 SGHAT and CDR2 FQNNGV. This CDR3 reads CASSLDWWGAHQNNEQFF. The CDR3 coding sequence is TGTGCCAGCAGCTTAGATTGGTGGGGGGCCCACCAAAACAATGAGCAGTTCTTC.